Each of the 11 T cell receptor beta chains below was sequenced from the same sample in a study of blood T cell repertoires in COVID-19 (dated by TCRdb to 2020 to 2021). Library preparation employed the immunoSEQ multiplex PCR assay. TCRdb re-hosts the immuneACCESS table, in-frame sequences only. Its copies lack some clones; in the studies checked, an unresolved V gene accounts for under half of them, and the cause for the rest is not known. Recorded for this sample are approximately 300,000 clones; more than 75% of them occurred a single time. 3% to 4% of the sample is taken by the ten largest. The specimen sequenced was peripheral blood. The receptors were sampled from a woman aged 50 to 65 with active or convalescent COVID-19.

The gene calls are TRBV5-1 and TRBJ2-2; 9 bases align to TRBD1. V was clipped by 0 bases and J by 6 bases; unmatched bases: 6. CDR1 is SGHRS, CDR2 YFSETQ, per germline. The CDR3 is 16 residues long. CDR3 amino acids: CASSLAGQGKAGELFF. The CDR3 nucleotides read TGCGCCAGCAGCTTGGCCGGACAGGGGAAGGCCGGGGAGCTGTTTTTT.

This chain uses TRBV30 with TRBJ1-1; 8 nucleotides match TRBD1. J gave up 4 bases and V 1 base, and 2 bases lay outside the gene matches. The germline V gene encodes CDR1 GTSNPN and CDR2 SVGIG (reference sequence). The length of the CDR3 is 13 residues. CDR3 loop: CAWSADRGTEAFF. Written as DNA, the CDR3 is TGTGCCTGGAGTGCCGACAGGGGCACTGAAGCTTTCTTT. The entire variable domain, with the rest obtained from reference TRBV30 and TRBJ1-1, is as follows: SQTIHQWPATLVQPVGSPLSLECTVEGTSNPNLYWYRQAAGRGLQLLFYSVGIGQISSEVPQNLSASRPQDRQFILSSKKLLLSDSGFYLCAWSADRGTEAFFGQGTRLTVV.

V is TRBV7-9 and J is TRBJ2-7; the D gene is possibly TRBD2 (5 bases). Trimming shortened V by 5 bases and J by 7 bases, and 9 bases separated the two germline ends. This CDR3 is built from 11 residues. CDR1 is SEHNR and CDR2 is FQNEAQ in the germline V gene (reference sequence). CDR3 sequence reads: CASSRGSEQYF. The CDR3 DNA reads TGTGCCAGCAGCCGGGGAAGTGAGCAGTACTTC.

The CDR3 region is CASSFMAGRLYNEQFF. CDR3 nucleotide sequence: TGTGCCAGCAGTTTTATGGCGGGACGACTGTACAATGAGCAGTTCTTC. This chain links TRBV28 with TRBJ2-1, with a possible D match to TRBD2 (6 bases). V was clipped by 3 bases and J by 4 bases, with 16 bases between them. CDR3 size: 16 residues. The V gene's germline CDR1 is MDHEN and CDR2 SYDVKM.

This clone appeared a few times. The chain joins TRBV29-1 to TRBJ2-5; 8 bases fit TRBD2. This CDR3 contains 14 residues. The J segment lost 2 bases and the V segment lost 4 bases, leaving 6 bases of the junction unmatched. The germline V gene has CDR1 SQVTM and CDR2 ANQGSEA. CDR3 in amino acids: CSVGGTSQQETQYF. CDR3 coding DNA: TGCAGCGTTGGAGGGACTAGTCAGCAAGAGACCCAGTACTTC.

The gene calls are TRBV6-6 and TRBJ2-6; D gene ambiguous. CDR1 and CDR2 from the germline V gene are MNHNY and SVGAGI (reference sequence). Trimming removed 6 bases from V and 4 bases from J, with 22 bases in between. This CDR3 is 18 amino acids long. The CDR3 nucleotides are TGTGCCAGCAGCCGAAAAAACCCCCAAGATAGCGGGGCCAACGTCCTGACTTTC. Translating gives CASSRKNPQDSGANVLTF.

The genes are TRBV7-3 and TRBJ2-2; the match to TRBD2 covers 8 bases. Germline loops: CDR1 SGHTA, CDR2 FQGTGA. Trimming cost V 5 bases and J 6 bases; bases outside gene matches: 2. The CDR3 runs 13 residues. The CDR3 loop reads CASSKTSAGELFF. In DNA form, the CDR3 reads TGTGCCAGCAGCAAGACTAGCGCCGGGGAGCTGTTTTTT.

This clone was detected only a few times. V usage is TRBV3-1 (or the pseudogene TRBV3-2) and J usage is TRBJ1-5; D ambiguous. Trimming stripped 0 bases from V and 7 bases from J, with 7 bases between. Germline CDR1 reads LGHDT; CDR2 reads YNNKEL (reference sequence). This CDR3 comprises 13 residues. Here the CDR3 DNA reads TGTGCCAGCAGCCAAGATAGGCGGCAGCCCCAGCATTTT. It codes for CASSQDRRQPQHF.

V is TRBV5-4 and J is TRBJ2-7; D gene uncertain. The CDR3 is 13 residues long. V was cut by 0 bases and J by 0 bases, with 4 bases left in between. CDR1 is SGHNT, CDR2 YYREEE, per germline (reference sequence). Written as DNA, the CDR3 is TGTGCCAGCAGCTTGGCCCTCTCCTACGAGCAGTACTTC. Translation: CASSLALSYEQYF.

This rearrangement joins TRBV6-6 to TRBJ2-7, with D possibly being TRBD2 (6 bases). Germline loops: CDR1 MNHNY, CDR2 SVGAGI (reference sequence). Trimming cost V 6 bases and J 3 bases, with 15 bases left between them. This CDR3 comprises 14 residues. The CDR3 spells CASRRDGANYEQYF. The DNA for the CDR3 is TGTGCCAGCAGGCGGGACGGCGCAAACTACGAGCAGTACTTC.

This clone was counted once. The V gene is TRBV5-8, the J gene TRBJ2-6; D perhaps matches TRBD1 (6 bases). The germline V gene has CDR1 SGHTS and CDR2 YDEGEE. With 0 bases removed from V and 2 bases from J, the gap between germline ends came to 6 bases. The CDR3 totals 15 residues. This CDR3 reads CASSLAGAGANVLTF. CDR3 nucleotide sequence: TGTGCCAGCAGCTTGGCAGGGGCTGGGGCCAACGTCCTGACTTTC.